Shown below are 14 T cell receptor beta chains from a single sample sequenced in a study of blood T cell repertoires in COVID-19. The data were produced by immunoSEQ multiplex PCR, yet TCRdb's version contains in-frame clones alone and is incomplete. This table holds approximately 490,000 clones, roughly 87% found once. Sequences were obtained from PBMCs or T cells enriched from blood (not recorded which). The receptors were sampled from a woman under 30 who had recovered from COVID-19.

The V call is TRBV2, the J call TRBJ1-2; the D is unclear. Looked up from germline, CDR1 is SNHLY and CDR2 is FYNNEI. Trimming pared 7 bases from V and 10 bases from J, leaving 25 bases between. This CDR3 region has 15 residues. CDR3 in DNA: TGTGCCAGCATTCATAGGTTCGGGGAGGGAAGGTACTACACCTTC. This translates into CASIHRFGEGRYYTF.

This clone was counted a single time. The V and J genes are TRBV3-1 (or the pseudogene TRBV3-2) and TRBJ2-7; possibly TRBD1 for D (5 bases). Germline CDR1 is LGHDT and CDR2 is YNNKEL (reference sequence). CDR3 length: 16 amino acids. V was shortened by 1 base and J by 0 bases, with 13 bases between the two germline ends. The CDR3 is CASSQAGRVASYEQYF. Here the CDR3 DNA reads TGTGCCAGCAGCCAAGCGGGCAGGGTGGCCTCCTACGAGCAGTACTTC.

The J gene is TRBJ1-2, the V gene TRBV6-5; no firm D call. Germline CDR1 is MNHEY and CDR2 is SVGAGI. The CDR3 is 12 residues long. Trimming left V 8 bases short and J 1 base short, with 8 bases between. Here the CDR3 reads CASGSLNYGYTF. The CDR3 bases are TGTGCCAGCGGTAGCCTTAACTATGGCTACACCTTC.

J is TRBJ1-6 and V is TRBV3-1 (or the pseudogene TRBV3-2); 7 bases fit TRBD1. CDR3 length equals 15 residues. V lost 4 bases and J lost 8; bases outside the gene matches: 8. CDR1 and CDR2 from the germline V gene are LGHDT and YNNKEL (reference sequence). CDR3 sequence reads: CASSPLTGFDSPLHF. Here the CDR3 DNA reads TGTGCCAGCAGCCCCTTGACAGGGTTTGATTCACCCCTCCACTTT.

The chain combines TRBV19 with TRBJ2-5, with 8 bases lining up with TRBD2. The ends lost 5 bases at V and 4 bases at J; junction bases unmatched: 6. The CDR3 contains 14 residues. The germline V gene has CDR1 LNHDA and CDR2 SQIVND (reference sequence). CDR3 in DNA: TGTGCCAGTAGTGCCCCGGGGGGGGGAGAGACCCAGTACTTC. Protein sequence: CASSAPGGGETQYF.

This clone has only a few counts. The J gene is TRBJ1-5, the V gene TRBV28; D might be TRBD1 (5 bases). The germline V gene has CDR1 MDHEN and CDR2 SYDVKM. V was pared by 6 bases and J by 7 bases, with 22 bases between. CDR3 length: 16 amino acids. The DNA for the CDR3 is TGTGCCAGCAGCTCCCTCGGGCAGGGCCCTGCCCAGCCCCAGCATTTT. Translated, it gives CASSSLGQGPAQPQHF. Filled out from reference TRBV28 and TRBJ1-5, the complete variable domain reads DVKVTQSSRYLVKRTGEKVFLECVQDMDHENMFWYRQDPGLGLRLIYFSYDVKMKEKGDIPEGYSVSREKKERFSLILESASTNQTSMYLCASSSLGQGPAQPQHFGDGTRLSIL.

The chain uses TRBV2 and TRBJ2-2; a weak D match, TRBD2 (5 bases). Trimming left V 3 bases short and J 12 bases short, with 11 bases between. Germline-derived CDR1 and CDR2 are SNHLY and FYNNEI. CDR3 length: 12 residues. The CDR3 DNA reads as TGTGCCAGCAGTGAGAACGGGGAAAAGCTGTTTTTT. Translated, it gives CASSENGEKLFF.

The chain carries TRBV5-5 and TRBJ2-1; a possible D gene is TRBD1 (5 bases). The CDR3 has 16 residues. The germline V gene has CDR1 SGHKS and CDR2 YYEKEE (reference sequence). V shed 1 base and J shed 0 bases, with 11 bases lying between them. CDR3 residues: CASSLWGPISYNEQFF. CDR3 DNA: TGTGCCAGCAGCTTGTGGGGCCCGATCTCCTACAATGAGCAGTTCTTC.

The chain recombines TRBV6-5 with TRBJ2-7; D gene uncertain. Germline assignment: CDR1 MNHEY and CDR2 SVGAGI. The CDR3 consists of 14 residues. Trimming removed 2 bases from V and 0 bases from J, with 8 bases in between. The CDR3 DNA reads TGTGCCAGCAGTTACGATCACAGCTCCTACGAGCAGTACTTC. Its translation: CASSYDHSSYEQYF.

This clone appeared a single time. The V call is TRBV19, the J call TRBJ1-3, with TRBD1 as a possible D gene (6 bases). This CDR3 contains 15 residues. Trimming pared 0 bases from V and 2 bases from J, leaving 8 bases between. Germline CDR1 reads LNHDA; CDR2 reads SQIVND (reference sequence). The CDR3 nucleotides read TGTGCCAGTAGTATAGACGCAGGGGCTGGAAACACCATATATTTT. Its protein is CASSIDAGAGNTIYF.

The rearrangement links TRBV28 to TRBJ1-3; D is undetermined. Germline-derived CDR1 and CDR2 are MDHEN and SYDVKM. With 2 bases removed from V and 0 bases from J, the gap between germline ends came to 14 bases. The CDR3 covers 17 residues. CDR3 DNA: TGTGCCAGCAGTTTACGCGGTCTAGCCATCTCTGGAAACACCATATATTTT. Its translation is CASSLRGLAISGNTIYF.

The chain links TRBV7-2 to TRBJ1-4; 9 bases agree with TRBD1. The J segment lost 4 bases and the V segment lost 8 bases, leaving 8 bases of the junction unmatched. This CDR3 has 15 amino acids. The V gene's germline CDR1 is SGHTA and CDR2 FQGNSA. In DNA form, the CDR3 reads TGTGCCAGCCGCGGCGGACAGGGGATTAATGAAAAACTGTTTTTT. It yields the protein CASRGGQGINEKLFF.

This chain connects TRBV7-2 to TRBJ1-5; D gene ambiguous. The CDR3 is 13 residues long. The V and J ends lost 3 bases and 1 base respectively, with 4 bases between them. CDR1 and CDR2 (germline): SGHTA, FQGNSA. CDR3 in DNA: TGTGCCAGCAGCTTTCGGAGCAATCAGCCCCAGCATTTT. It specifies CASSFRSNQPQHF.

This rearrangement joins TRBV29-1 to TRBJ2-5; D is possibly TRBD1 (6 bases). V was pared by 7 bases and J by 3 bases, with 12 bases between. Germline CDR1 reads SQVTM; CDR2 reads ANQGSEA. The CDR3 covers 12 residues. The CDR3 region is CSGSAGEETQYF. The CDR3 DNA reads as TGCAGCGGATCGGCAGGGGAAGAGACCCAGTACTTC.